This entry is about one TCR beta chain. As yet, its antigen is unknown. The entry originates in a study of CD8+CD57+ T cells in acquired aplastic anemia. General study findings and limits: Patients and controls were found to share 25 to 30 CD8+ CDR3 sequences.

Sequencing involved patients with CD8+CD57+ cell expansion previously shown by flow cytometry. The CDR3 consists of 17 residues. J was trimmed by 0 bases and V by 1 base; bases with no gene match: 12. Germline V gene data show CDR1 as SQVTM and CDR2 as ANQGSEA. Genomic DNA constituted the template upon which TCR beta VDJ and CDR3 profiling was performed. One entry per CDR3 protein results from TCRdb running MiXCR on the reads. The repertoire holds just over 200,000 distinct CDR3 sequences, with roughly two thirds as singletons. The sequenced sample was sorted CD4+, CD8+, or CD8+CD57+ T cells (not recorded which) from PBMCs. This sequence was found in a human donor with aplastic anemia. The V call is TRBV29-1, the J call TRBJ2-7; 7 bases align to TRBD1. CDR3 residues: CSVEGAGRQGVSYEQYF. CDR3 nucleotide sequence: TGCAGCGTTGAAGGAGCAGGAAGGCAGGGGGTCTCCTACGAGCAGTACTTC.